This T cell receptor (beta chain) was captured by sequencing in a study of cytomegalovirus exposure and HLA in healthy donors. Study overall: Later analysis reported that the roughly 120 validation repertoires shared the platform of the approximately 670 first-cohort repertoires.

Method: immunoSEQ multiplex PCR; TCRdb's copy keeps in-frame clones and lacks some. The table lists 250,000 to 350,000 clones, 70% to 90% of them singletons. Comment on this clone: Its specificity is not known.

Per germline, CDR1 SGHNT and CDR2 YYREEE (reference sequence). The V gene end was trimmed by 4 bases and the J gene end by 4 bases; junction bases not matched to a gene: 8. CDR3 size: 16 residues. Findings and caveats of the study: In vitro data verified three CMV-associated chains as specific for CMV antigens.

This clonotype was obtained from a man under 40 in good health and CMV-seronegative. The source material was PBMCs. The chain has TRBV5-4 and TRBJ1-6, with 7 bases fitting TRBD1. The CDR3 here is CASSPGAGGYNSPLHF. The DNA of the CDR3 is TGTGCCAGCAGCCCAGGGGCAGGGGGGTATAATTCACCCCTCCACTTT.